A selection of T cell receptor beta chains follows, all from one sample in a study of blood T cell repertoires in COVID-19. Libraries were prepared by immunoSEQ multiplex PCR; TCRdb keeps only in-frame clonotypes and omits some of them. The sample has some 240,000 clones, approximately 80% seen once; the top ten hold 7.5%. Sequenced: peripheral blood. The source is a woman at least 80 years old with COVID-19, enrolled during active disease. Each CDR3 is given with its conserved first and last residue. D genes are given only for firm matches. The size of a clone is reported for some rows only, either as once, few or many, or as a class for expanded clones.

V	J	D	size	CDR3	DNA
TRBV4-3	TRBJ1-2	.	.	CASSHLRTYLIDGYTF	TGCGCCAGCAGCCATCTTAGGACATACCTTATAGATGGCTACACCTTC
TRBV6-2/TRBV6-3	TRBJ1-2	.	.	CASSSRGTRDYGYTF	TGTGCCAGCAGTTCCCGGGGAACTAGAGACTATGGCTACACCTTC
TRBV6-5	TRBJ1-3	.	.	CASSYSRTLGNTIYF	TGTGCCAGCAGTTACTCGCGGACTTTGGGAAACACCATATATTTT
TRBV5-6	TRBJ1-2	.	many	CASKGAANYGYTF	TGTGCCAGCAAAGGGGCGGCTAACTATGGCTACACCTTC
TRBV2	TRBJ1-2	TRBD1	.	CASTLQGDYYGYTF	TGTGCCAGCACTTTACAGGGGGATTACTATGGCTACACCTTC
TRBV24-1	TRBJ2-3	.	.	CATSDLGAGTSTDTQYF	TGTGCCACCAGTGATTTAGGAGCGGGCACTAGCACAGATACGCAGTATTTT
TRBV6-2/TRBV6-3	TRBJ2-1	TRBD2	once	CASSLVLAGEGWQFF	TGTGCCAGCAGTTTAGTTTTGGCGGGAGAAGGTTGGCAGTTCTTC
TRBV18	TRBJ1-1	TRBD1	.	CASSKTGTENTEAFF	TGTGCCAGCTCAAAGACAGGGACCGAGAACACTGAAGCTTTCTTT
TRBV11-2	TRBJ2-7	.	.	CASSLGGGGGYEQYF	TGTGCCAGCAGCTTAGGAGGGGGAGGGGGTTACGAGCAGTACTTC
TRBV21-1	TRBJ2-7	.	.	CASIIPPGLNLIYEQYF	TGTGCCAGCATCATTCCCCCGGGACTAAATTTAATCTACGAGCAGTACTTC
TRBV24-1	TRBJ1-2	.	.	CATSVNRQTNYGYTF	TGTGCCACCAGTGTCAACAGGCAAACTAACTATGGCTACACCTTC